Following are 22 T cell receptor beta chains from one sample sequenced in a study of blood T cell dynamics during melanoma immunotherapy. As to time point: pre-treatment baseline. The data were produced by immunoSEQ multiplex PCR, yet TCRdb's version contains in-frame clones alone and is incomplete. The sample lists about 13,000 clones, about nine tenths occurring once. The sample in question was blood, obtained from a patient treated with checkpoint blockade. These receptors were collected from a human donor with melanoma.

The CDR3 DNA is TGTGCCAGCGGGGCAGGGGGTCGTGCGGAAAAACTGTTTTTT. It is translated as CASGAGGRAEKLFF. The gene calls are TRBV28 and TRBJ1-4, with 7 bases that match TRBD1. V lost 8 bases, J lost 8 bases, and 11 bases stayed unmatched. The CDR3 spans 14 residues. The V gene's germline CDR1 is MDHEN and CDR2 SYDVKM.

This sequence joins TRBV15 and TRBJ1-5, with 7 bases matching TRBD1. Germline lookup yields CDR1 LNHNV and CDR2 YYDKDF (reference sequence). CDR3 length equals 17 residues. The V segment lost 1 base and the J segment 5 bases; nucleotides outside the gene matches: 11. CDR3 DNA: TGTGCCACCAGCAGAGGGAGAGGGAACAGGGGAGATCAGCCCCAGCATTTT. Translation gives CATSRGRGNRGDQPQHF.

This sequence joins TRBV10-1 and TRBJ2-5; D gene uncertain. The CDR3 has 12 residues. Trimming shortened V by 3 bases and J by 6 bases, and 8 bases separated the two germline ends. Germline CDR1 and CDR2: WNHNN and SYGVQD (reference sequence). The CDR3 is CASSDELQTQYF. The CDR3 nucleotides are TGCGCCAGCAGTGATGAGTTGCAGACCCAGTACTTC.

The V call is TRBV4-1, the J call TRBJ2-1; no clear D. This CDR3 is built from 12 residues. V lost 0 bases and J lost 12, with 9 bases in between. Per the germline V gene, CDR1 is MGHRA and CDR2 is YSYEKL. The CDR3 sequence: CASSQELGVQFF. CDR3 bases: TGCGCCAGCAGCCAAGAGCTTGGAGTGCAGTTCTTC.

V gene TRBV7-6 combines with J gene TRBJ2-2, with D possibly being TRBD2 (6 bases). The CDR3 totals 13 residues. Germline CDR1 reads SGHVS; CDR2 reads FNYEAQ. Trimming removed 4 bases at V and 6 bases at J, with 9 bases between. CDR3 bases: TGTGCCAGCAGCTCGCGGGGTTCCGGGGAGCTGTTTTTT. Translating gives CASSSRGSGELFF.

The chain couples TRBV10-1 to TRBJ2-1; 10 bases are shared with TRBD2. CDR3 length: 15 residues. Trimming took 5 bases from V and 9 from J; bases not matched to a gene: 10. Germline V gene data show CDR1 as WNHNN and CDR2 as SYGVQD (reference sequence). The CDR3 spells CASSQLAGALGEQFF. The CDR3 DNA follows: TGCGCCAGCAGTCAGCTAGCGGGAGCGCTCGGTGAGCAGTTCTTC.

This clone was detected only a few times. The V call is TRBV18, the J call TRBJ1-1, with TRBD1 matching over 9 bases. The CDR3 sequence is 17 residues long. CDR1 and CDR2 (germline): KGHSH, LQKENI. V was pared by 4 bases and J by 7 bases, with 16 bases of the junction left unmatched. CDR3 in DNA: TGTGCCAGCTCACACCAAAAACTGGGACAGGGAATGAGTGAAGCTTTCTTT. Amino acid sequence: CASSHQKLGQGMSEAFF.

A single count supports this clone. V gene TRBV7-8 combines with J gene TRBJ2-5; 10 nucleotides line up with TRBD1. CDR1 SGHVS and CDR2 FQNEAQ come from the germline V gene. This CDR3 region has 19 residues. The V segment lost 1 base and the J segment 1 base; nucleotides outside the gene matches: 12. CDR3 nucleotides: TGTGCCAGCAGCTTAGGGTTCTCCGGGACAGGGGTACTCCAAGAGACCCAGTACTTC. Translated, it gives CASSLGFSGTGVLQETQYF. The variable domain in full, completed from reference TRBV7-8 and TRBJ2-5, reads GAGVSQSPRYKVAKRGQDVALRCDPISGHVSLFWYQQALGQGPEFLTYFQNEAQLDKSGLPSDRFFAERPEGSVSTLKIQRTQQEDSAVYLCASSLGFSGTGVLQETQYFGPGTRLLVL.

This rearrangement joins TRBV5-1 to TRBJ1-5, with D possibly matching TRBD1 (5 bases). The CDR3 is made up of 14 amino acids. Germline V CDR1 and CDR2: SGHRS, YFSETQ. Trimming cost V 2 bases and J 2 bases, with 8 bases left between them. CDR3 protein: CASSFQGGNQPQHF. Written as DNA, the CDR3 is TGCGCCAGCAGCTTTCAGGGCGGCAATCAGCCCCAGCATTTT. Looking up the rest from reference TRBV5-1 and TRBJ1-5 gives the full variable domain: KAGVTQTPRYLIKTRGQQVTLSCSPISGHRSVSWYQQTPGQGLQFLFEYFSETQRNKGNFPGRFSGRQFSNSRSEMNVSTLELGDSALYLCASSFQGGNQPQHFGDGTRLSIL.

CDR3 coding DNA: TGTGCCAGCAACCCAGTCGGCACCGGGGAGCTGTTTTTT. It yields the protein CASNPVGTGELFF. J is TRBJ2-2 and V is TRBV5-6; no clear D. Between the trimmed V and J ends, which lost 6 bases and 4 bases, there was a span of 10 bases. This CDR3 has 13 residues. The V gene's germline CDR1 is SGHDT and CDR2 YYEEEE.

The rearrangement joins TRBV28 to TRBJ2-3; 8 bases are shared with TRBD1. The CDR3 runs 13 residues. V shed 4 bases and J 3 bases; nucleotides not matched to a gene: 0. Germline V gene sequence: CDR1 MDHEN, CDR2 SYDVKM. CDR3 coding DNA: TGTGCCAGCAGTTGGACAGGGACAGATACGCAGTATTTT. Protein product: CASSWTGTDTQYF.

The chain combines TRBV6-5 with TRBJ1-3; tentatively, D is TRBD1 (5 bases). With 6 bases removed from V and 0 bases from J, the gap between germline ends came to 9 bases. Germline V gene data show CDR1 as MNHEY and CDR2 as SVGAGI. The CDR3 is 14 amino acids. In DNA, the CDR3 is TGTGCCAGCAGCTCAGGGTTCTCTGGAAACACCATATATTTT. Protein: CASSSGFSGNTIYF.

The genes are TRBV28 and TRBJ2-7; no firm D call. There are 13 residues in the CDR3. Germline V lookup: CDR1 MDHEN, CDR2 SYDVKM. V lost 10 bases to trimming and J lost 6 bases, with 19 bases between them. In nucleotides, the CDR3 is TGTGCCACCACAAAAACTGGCCGCAGCGAGCAGTACTTC. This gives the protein CATTKTGRSEQYF.

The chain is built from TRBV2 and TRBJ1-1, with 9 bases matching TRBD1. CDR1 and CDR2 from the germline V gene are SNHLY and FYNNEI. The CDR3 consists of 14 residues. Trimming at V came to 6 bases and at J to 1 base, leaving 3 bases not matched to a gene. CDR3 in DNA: TGTGCCAGCAGGGGGACAGGGAGGAACACTGAAGCTTTCTTT. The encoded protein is CASRGTGRNTEAFF. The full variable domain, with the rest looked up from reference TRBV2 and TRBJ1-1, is EPEVTQTPSHQVTQMGQEVILRCVPISNHLYFYWYRQILGQKVEFLVSFYNNEISEKSEIFDDQFSVERPDGSNFTLKIRSTKLEDSAMYFCASRGTGRNTEAFFGQGTRLTVV.

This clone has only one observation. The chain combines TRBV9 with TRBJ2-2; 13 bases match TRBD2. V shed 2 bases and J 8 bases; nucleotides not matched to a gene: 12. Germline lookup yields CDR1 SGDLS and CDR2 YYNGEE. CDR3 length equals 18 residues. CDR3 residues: CASSVVGGGLAGQGELFF. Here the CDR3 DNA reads TGTGCCAGCAGCGTCGTAGGGGGGGGACTAGCGGGACAAGGGGAGCTGTTTTTT.

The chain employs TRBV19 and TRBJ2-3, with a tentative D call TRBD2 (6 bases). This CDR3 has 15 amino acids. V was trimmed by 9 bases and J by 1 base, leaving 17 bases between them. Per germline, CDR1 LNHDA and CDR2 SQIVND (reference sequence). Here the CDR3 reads CASASPGVGTDTQYF. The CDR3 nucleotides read TGTGCCAGCGCCTCCCCGGGGGTGGGCACAGATACGCAGTATTTT.

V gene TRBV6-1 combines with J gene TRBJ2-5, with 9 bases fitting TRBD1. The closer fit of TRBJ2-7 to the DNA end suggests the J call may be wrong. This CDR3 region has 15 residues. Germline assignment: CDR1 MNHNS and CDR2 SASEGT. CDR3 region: CASSRGQGLSYEQYF. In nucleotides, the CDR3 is TGTGCCAGCAGTAGGGGACAGGGTCTCTCCTACGAGCAGTACTTC.

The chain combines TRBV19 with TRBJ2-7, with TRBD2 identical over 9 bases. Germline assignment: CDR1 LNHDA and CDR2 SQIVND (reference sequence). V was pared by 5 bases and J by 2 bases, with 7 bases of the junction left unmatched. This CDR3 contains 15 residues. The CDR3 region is CASSLSASGAYEQYF. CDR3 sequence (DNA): TGTGCCAGTAGTCTCTCGGCTAGCGGGGCCTACGAGCAGTACTTC.

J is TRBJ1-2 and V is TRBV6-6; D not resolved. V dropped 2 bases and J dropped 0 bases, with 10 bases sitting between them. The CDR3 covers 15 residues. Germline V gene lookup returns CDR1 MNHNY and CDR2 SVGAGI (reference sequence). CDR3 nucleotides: TGTGCCAGCAGTTACCTAAGGCGGGCTAACTATGGCTACACCTTC. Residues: CASSYLRRANYGYTF.

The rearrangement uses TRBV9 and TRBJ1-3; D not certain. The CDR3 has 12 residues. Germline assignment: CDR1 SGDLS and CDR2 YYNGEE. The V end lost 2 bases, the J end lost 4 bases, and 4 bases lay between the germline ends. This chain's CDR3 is CASSVQGNTIYF. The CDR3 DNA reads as TGTGCCAGCAGCGTCCAGGGAAACACCATATATTTT. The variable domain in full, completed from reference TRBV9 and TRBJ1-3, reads DSGVTQTPKHLITATGQRVTLRCSPRSGDLSVYWYQQSLDQGLQFLIQYYNGEERAKGNILERFSAQQFPDLHSELNLSSLELGDSALYFCASSVQGNTIYFGEGSWLTVV.

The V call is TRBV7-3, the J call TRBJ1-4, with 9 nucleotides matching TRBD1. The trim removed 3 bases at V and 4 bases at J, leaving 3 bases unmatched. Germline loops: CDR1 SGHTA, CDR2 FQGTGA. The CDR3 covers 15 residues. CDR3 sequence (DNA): TGTGCCAGCAGCTTGGAGGGACAGGGTAATGAAAAACTGTTTTTT. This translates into CASSLEGQGNEKLFF.

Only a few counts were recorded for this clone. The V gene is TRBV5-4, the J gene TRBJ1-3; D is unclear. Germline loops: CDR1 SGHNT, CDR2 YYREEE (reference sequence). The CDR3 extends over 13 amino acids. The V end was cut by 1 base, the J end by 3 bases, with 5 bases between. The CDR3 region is CASSLTLGNTIYF. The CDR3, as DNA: TGTGCCAGCAGCTTGACGCTTGGAAACACCATATATTTT. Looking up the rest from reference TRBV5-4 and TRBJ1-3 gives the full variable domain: ETGVTQSPTHLIKTRGQQVTLRCSSQSGHNTVSWYQQALGQGPQFIFQYYREEENGRGNFPPRFSGLQFPNYSSELNVNALELDDSALYLCASSLTLGNTIYFGEGSWLTVV.